The rows below give T cell receptor beta chains drawn from one sample of a study of blood T cell repertoires in COVID-19. Libraries were prepared by immunoSEQ multiplex PCR; TCRdb keeps only in-frame clonotypes and omits some of them. The top ten hold 1% of the sample, which has 300,000 or so clones, around 87% seen once. Source material: peripheral blood. These receptors all stem from a man aged 45-65 years with active or convalescent COVID-19. Both conserved end residues are part of each CDR3. D genes are given only for firm matches.

>TRBV29-1|-|TRBJ2-1
CSVEGSYNDNEQFF
>TRBV24-1|-|TRBJ2-3
CATSDPVTDTQYF
>TRBV6-5|-|TRBJ1-6
CASSPLPQSPLHF
>TRBV9|TRBD1|TRBJ2-1
CASSVEGQGADEQFF
>TRBV7-9|TRBD1|TRBJ1-5
CASSPGQGGYSNQPQHF
>TRBV19|TRBD1|TRBJ2-7
CASSAGTGGYEQYF
>TRBV18|TRBD2|TRBJ2-3
CASPVMVAGGFTDTQYF
>TRBV5-1|-|TRBJ1-4
CASSPGGVTNEKLFF
>TRBV6-2/TRBV6-3|TRBD1|TRBJ1-2
CASSYPQGAPDYGYTF
>TRBV11-2|TRBD1|TRBJ1-4
CASSPLGGWGEKLFF
>TRBV9|TRBD1|TRBJ2-7
CASSVDGTGSYEQYF
>TRBV24-1|TRBD1|TRBJ2-6
CATSDPPGQLSGANVLTF
>TRBV30|-|TRBJ1-3
CAWSTYRETGNTIYF
>TRBV28|TRBD2|TRBJ2-1
CASRKTKGLAGGPYNEQFF
>TRBV12-5|-|TRBJ2-1
CASGLGAGNEQFF
>TRBV14|-|TRBJ1-2
CASSPHSLGGYTF
>TRBV19|TRBD1|TRBJ1-5
CASTLGQGERVTQHF
>TRBV30|-|TRBJ2-7
CAWTGSYEQYF
>TRBV5-4|-|TRBJ1-2
CASSDTPGSGGYTF
>TRBV27|TRBD1|TRBJ2-1
CASSTGQPGNNEQFF
>TRBV4-3|-|TRBJ1-2
CASSQDRRVYTF
>TRBV4-3|-|TRBJ1-1
CASSPWEQNTEAFF
>TRBV28|TRBD1|TRBJ1-2
CASSSQGVDGYTF
>TRBV27|-|TRBJ1-2
CASRQGGGYTF
>TRBV7-9|TRBD1|TRBJ1-2
CASSFGQGAGGYTF
>TRBV28|TRBD1|TRBJ2-4
CASKGQGANIQYF
>TRBV7-9|-|TRBJ1-1
CASRDSSEAFF
>TRBV30|-|TRBJ2-5
CACSVIPVQETQYF
>TRBV9|-|TRBJ1-4
CASSVSSGHFFEKLFF
>TRBV7-2|-|TRBJ2-1
CASSTRGGNEQFF
>TRBV5-5|-|TRBJ1-3
CASDEAPSSGNTIYF
>TRBV7-6|-|TRBJ2-7
CASSSLSGEGRSYEQYF
>TRBV25-1|-|TRBJ1-5
CASSEYGGSQPQHF
>TRBV6-2/TRBV6-3|TRBD2|TRBJ2-7
CASSPTTGTSRHEQYF
>TRBV18|-|TRBJ2-5
CASSPNRVQETQYF
>TRBV12-2|-|TRBJ1-5
CASRADRGGQPQHF
>TRBV5-1|TRBD1|TRBJ1-4
CASSLVGQRGEKLFF
>TRBV29-1|-|TRBJ1-4
CSVETGQGGEKLFF
>TRBV11-2|-|TRBJ2-7
CASSLPMARPAYEQYF
>TRBV28|TRBD1|TRBJ1-2
CASSLGTGDYGYTF
>TRBV7-2|TRBD1|TRBJ1-1
CASSPQGLGTEAFF
>TRBV7-2|-|TRBJ1-6
CASSSQERVTLHF
>TRBV27|-|TRBJ2-1
CASGKTGHTYNEQFF
>TRBV11-1|-|TRBJ2-3
CASRWENPTDTQYF
>TRBV2|-|TRBJ1-4
CASSVSPSEKLFF
>TRBV5-6|TRBD2|TRBJ2-3
CASGYGLEIDTQYF
>TRBV7-6|TRBD1|TRBJ1-6
CASSSEGRGNNSPLHF
>TRBV5-4|TRBD1|TRBJ2-1
CASSPRDRNNEQFF
>TRBV15|TRBD2|TRBJ2-7
CATRSSGTYEQYF
>TRBV28|-|TRBJ1-5
CASSPLGQGTQPQHF
>TRBV11-2|-|TRBJ2-4
CASSLGGGGTKNIQYF
>TRBV28|-|TRBJ1-1
CASYDRNAEAFF
>TRBV2|TRBD1|TRBJ1-1
CASSVDRATEAFF
>TRBV11-2|TRBD1|TRBJ2-1
CASSLRRGPYNEQFF
>TRBV29-1|-|TRBJ1-1
CSVVRLGRGLGTEAFF